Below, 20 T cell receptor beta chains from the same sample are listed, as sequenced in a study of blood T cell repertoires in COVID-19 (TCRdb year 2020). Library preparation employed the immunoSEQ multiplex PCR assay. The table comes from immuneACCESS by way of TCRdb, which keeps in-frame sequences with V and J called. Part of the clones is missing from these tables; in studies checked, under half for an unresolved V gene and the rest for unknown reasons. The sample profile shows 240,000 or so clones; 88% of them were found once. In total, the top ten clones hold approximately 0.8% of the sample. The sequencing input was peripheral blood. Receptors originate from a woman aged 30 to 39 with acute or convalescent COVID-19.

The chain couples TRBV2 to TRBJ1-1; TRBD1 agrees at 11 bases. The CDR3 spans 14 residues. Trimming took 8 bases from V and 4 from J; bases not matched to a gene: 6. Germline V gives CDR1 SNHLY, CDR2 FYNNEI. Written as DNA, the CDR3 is TGTGCCAGCCGGGGACAGGGGGTGCGCACTGAAGCTTTCTTT. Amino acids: CASRGQGVRTEAFF.

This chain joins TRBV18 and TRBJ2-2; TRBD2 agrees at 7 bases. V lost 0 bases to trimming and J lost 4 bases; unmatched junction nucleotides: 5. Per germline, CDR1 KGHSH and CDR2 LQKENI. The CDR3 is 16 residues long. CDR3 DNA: TGTGCCAGCTCACCACCGGGAGGGCGCAGCACCGGGGAGCTGTTTTTT. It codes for CASSPPGGRSTGELFF.

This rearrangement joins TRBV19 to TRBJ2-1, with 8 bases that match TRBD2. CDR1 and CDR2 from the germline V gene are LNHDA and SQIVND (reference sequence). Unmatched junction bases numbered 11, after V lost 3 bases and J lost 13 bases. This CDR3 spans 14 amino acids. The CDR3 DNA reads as TGTGCCAGTAGTATGCAGGTCGGGAGGGGCGGTCAGTTCTTC. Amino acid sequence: CASSMQVGRGGQFF.

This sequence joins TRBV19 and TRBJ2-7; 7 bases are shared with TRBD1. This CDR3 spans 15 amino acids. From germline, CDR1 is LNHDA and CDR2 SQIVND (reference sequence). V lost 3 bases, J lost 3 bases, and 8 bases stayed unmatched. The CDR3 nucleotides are TGTGCCAGTAGTATGGCGAGGGACAGACTCTACGAGCAGTACTTC. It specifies CASSMARDRLYEQYF.

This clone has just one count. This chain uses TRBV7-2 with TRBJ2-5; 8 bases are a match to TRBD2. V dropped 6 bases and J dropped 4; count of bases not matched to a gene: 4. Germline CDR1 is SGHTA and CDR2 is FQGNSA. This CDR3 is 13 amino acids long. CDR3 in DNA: TGTGCCAGCAGTAGGCTAGCGGGAGAGACCCAGTACTTC. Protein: CASSRLAGETQYF.

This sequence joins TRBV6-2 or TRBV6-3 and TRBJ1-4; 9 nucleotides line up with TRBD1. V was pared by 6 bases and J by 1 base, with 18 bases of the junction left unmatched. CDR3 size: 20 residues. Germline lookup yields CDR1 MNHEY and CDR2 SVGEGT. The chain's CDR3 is CASSTNSGTGLSRTNEKLFF. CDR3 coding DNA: TGTGCCAGCAGCACCAACTCCGGGACAGGGCTGTCGAGAACTAATGAAAAACTGTTTTTT.

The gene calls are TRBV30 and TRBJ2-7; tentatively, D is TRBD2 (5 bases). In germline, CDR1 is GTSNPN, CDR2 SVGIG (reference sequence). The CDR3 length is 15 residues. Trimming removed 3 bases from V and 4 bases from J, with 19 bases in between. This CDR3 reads CAWSAPGSVLYEQYF. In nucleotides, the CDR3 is TGTGCCTGGAGCGCCCCGGGATCGGTTCTTTACGAGCAGTACTTC.

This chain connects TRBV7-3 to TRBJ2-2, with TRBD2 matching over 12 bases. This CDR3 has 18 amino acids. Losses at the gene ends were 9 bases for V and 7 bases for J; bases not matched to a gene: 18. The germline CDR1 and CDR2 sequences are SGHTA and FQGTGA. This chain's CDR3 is CASAISSGRASWNGELFF. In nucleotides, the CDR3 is TGTGCCAGTGCGATATCTAGCGGGAGGGCCAGTTGGAACGGGGAGCTGTTTTTT.

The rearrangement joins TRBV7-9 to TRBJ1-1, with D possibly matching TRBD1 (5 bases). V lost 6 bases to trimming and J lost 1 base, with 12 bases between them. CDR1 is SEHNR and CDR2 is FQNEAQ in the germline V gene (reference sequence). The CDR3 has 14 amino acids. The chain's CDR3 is CASSQITGNTEAFF. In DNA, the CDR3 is TGTGCCAGCAGTCAAATCACAGGGAACACTGAAGCTTTCTTT.

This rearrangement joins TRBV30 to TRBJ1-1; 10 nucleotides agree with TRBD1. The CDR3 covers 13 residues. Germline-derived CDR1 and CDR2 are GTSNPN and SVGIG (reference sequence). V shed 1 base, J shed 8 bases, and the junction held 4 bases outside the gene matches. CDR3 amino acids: CAWSATGGPEAFF. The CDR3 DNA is TGTGCCTGGAGTGCGACAGGGGGCCCGGAAGCTTTCTTT.

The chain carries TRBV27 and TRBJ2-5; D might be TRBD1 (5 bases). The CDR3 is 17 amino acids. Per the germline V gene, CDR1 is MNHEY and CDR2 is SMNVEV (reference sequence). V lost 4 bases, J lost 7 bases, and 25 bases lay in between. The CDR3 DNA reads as TGTGCCAGCAGTTCACCAACGACCGACAGTCCGGTGGGGACCCAGTACTTC. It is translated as CASSSPTTDSPVGTQYF.

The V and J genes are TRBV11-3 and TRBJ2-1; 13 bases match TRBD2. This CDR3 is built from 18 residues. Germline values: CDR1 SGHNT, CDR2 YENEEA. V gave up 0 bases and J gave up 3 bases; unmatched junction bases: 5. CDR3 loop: CASSLDRGLAGYYNEQFF. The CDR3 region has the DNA TGTGCCAGCAGCTTAGACCGGGGACTAGCGGGATACTACAATGAGCAGTTCTTC.

The CDR3: CASTEGETGGDVADTQYF. The DNA for the CDR3 is TGTGCCAGTACCGAAGGGGAAACAGGGGGAGATGTAGCAGATACGCAGTATTTT. The chain recombines TRBV19 with TRBJ2-3, with TRBD1 identical over 8 bases. V lost 7 bases to trimming and J lost 4 bases; unmatched junction nucleotides: 19. CDR1 and CDR2 (germline): LNHDA, SQIVND (reference sequence). This CDR3 contains 18 residues.

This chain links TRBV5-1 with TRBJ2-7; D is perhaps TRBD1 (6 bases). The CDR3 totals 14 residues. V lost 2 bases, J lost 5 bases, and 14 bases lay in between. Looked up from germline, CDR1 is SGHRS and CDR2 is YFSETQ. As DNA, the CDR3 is TGCGCCAGCAGCTTACAGGGTTCAATGGACGAGCAGTACTTC. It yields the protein CASSLQGSMDEQYF.

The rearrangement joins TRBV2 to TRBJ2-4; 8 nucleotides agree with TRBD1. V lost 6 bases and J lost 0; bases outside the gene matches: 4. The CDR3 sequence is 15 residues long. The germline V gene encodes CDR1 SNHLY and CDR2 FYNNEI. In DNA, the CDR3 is TGTGCCAGCAGGACCGGGACAGGAGCCAAAAACATTCAGTACTTC. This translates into CASRTGTGAKNIQYF. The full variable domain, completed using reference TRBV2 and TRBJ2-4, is EPEVTQTPSHQVTQMGQEVILRCVPISNHLYFYWYRQILGQKVEFLVSFYNNEISEKSEIFDDQFSVERPDGSNFTLKIRSTKLEDSAMYFCASRTGTGAKNIQYFGAGTRLSVL.

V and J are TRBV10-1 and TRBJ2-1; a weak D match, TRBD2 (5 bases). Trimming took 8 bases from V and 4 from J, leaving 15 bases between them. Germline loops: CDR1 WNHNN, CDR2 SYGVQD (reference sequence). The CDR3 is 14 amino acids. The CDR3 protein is CASQNSGDYNEQFF. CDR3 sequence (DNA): TGCGCCAGCCAAAACTCCGGGGATTACAATGAGCAGTTCTTC.

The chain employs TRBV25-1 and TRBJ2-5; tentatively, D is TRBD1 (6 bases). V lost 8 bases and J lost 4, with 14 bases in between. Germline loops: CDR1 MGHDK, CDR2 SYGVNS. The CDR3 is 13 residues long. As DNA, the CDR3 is TGTGCCAGCCAATCCAGGGGTGGAGAGACCCAGTACTTC. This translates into CASQSRGGETQYF.

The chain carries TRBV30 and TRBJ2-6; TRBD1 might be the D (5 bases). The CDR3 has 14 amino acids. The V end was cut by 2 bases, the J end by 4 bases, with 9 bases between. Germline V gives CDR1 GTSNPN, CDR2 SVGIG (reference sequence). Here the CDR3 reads CAWSPGWGANVLTF. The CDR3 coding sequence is TGTGCCTGGAGTCCAGGGTGGGGGGCCAACGTCCTGACTTTC. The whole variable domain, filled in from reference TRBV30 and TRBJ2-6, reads SQTIHQWPATLVQPVGSPLSLECTVEGTSNPNLYWYRQAAGRGLQLLFYSVGIGQISSEVPQNLSASRPQDRQFILSSKKLLLSDSGFYLCAWSPGWGANVLTFGAGSRLTVL.

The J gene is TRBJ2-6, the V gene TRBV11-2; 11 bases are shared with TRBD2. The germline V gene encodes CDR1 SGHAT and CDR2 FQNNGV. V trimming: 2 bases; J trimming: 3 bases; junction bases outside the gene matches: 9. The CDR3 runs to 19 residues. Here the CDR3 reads CASSLSSGRAVGGANVLTF. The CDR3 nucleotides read TGTGCCAGCAGCTTAAGTAGCGGGAGGGCCGTAGGTGGGGCCAACGTCCTGACTTTC.

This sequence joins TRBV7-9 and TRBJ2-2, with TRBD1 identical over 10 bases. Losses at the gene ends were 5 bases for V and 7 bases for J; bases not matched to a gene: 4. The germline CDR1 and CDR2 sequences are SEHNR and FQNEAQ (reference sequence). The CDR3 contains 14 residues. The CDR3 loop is CASSPGTGDGELFF. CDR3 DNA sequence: TGTGCCAGCAGCCCCGGGACAGGGGACGGGGAGCTGTTTTTT. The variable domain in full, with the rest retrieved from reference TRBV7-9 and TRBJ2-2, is DTGVSQNPRHKITKRGQNVTFRCDPISEHNRLYWYRQTLGQGPEFLTYFQNEAQLEKSRLLSDRFSAERPKGSFSTLEIQRTEQGDSAMYLCASSPGTGDGELFFGEGSRLTVL.